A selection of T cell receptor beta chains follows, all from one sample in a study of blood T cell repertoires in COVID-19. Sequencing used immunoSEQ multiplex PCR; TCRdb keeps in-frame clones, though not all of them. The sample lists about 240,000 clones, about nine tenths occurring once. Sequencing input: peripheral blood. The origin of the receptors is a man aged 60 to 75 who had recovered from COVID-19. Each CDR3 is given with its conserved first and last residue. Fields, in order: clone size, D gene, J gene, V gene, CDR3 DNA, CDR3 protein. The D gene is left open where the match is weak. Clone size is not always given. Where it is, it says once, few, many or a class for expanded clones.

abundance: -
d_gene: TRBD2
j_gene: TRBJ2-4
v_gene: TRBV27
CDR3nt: TGTGCCAGCAGTTTAAGGGGACTAGCGGGGGGGCCCGCCAAAAACATTCAGTACTTC
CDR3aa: CASSLRGLAGGPAKNIQYF

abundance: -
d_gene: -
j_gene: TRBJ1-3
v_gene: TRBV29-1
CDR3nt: TGCAGCGTTCGACAGAGCTCTGGAAACACCATATATTTT
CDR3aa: CSVRQSSGNTIYF

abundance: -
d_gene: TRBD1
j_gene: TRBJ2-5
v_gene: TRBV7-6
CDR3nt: TGTGCCAGCAGCTTAGGGACAGGGGGCCCGGAGACCCAGTACTTC
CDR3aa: CASSLGTGGPETQYF

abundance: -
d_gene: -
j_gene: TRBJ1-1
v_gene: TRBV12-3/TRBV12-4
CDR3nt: TGTGCCAGCATGGGACTCGCGAACACTGAAGCTTTCTTT
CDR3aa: CASMGLANTEAFF

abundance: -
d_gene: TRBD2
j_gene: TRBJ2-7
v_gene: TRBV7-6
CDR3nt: TGTGCCAGCAGCCCGAGCGGGGCTCGCTCCTACGAGCAGTACTTC
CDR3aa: CASSPSGARSYEQYF

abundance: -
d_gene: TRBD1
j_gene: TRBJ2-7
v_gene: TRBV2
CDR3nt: TGTGCCACCAAGACAGGGGGGCTCTACGAGCAGTACTTC
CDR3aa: CATKTGGLYEQYF

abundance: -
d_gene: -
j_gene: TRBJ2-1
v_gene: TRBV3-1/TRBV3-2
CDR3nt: TGTGCCAGCAGTCATACTCCGAGGCCGGACAATGAGCAGTTCTTC
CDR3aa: CASSHTPRPDNEQFF

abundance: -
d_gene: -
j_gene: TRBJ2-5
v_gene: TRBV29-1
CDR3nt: TGCAGCGCGGGGCCCGATTATGGCACCCAGTACTTC
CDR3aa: CSAGPDYGTQYF

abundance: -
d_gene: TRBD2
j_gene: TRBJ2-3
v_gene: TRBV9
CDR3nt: TGTGCCAGCAGCGTTTTAGGACTAGCGATGGGAGATACGCAGTATTTT
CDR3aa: CASSVLGLAMGDTQYF

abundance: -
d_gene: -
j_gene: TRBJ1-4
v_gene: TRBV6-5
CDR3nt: TGTGCCAGCAGTTACTCGGGACTGCGAAATGAAAAACTGTTTTTT
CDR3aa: CASSYSGLRNEKLFF

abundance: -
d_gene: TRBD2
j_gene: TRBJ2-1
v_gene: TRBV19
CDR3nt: TGTGCCAGTAGTATAGCAGGCGGGGGATACAATGAGCAGTTCTTC
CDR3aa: CASSIAGGGYNEQFF

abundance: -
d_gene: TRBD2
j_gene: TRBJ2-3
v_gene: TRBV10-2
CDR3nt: TGCGCCAGCAGTGACCCGGGACTAGCGGGGGGGCCGAATACGCAGTATTTT
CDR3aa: CASSDPGLAGGPNTQYF

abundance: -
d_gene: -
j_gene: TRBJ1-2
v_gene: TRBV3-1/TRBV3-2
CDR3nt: TGTGCCAGCAGCCAAGATTTTGGGGGCGATGGCTACACCTTC
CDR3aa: CASSQDFGGDGYTF

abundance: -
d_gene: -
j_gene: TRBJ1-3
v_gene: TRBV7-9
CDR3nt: TGTGCCAGCAGCCAAGCTCGGGTCTTTATCTTT
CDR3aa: CASSQARVFIF

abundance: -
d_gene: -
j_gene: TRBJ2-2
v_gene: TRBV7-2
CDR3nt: TGTGCCAGCAGCTTAGCGGGGGGGCACGGGGAGCTGTTTTTT
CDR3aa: CASSLAGGHGELFF

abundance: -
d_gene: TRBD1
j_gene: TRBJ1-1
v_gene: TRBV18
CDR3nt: TGTGCCAGCTTTTTACAGGGGATGAACACTGAAGCTTTCTTT
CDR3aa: CASFLQGMNTEAFF

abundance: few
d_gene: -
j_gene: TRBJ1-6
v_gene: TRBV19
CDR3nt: TGTGCCAGTAGCCTCGGGAGCTCCTATAATTCACCCCTCCACTTT
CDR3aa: CASSLGSSYNSPLHF

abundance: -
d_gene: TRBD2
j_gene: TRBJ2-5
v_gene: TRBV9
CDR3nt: TGTGCCAGCAGCGGGAGCGGGGGGGCATGGACCCAGTACTTC
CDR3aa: CASSGSGGAWTQYF

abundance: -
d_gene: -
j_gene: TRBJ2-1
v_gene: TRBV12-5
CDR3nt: TGTGCTAGTGGTTTGGTACTCCAGGGAACACTCAATGAGCAGTTCTTC
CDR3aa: CASGLVLQGTLNEQFF

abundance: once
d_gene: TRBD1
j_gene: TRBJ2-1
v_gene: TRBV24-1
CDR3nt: TGTGCCACCAGTGATTTTGGGGACAGATACAATGAGCAGTTCTTC
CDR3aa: CATSDFGDRYNEQFF

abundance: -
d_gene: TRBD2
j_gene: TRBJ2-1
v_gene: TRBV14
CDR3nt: TGTGCCAGCAGCCAAGTCCGGACTAGCGGGGGATGGAATGAGCAGTTCTTC
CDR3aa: CASSQVRTSGGWNEQFF

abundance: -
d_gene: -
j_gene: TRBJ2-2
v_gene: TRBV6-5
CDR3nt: TGTGCCAGCACTCGACAGATCGCTTCCGGGGAGCTGTTTTTT
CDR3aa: CASTRQIASGELFF

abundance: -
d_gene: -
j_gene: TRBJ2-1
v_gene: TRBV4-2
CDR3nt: TGTGCCAGCAGCCAAGAAGCGCGTTCGGGGGGCTATGAGCAGTTCTTC
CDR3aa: CASSQEARSGGYEQFF

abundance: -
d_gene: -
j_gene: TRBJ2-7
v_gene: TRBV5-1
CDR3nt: TGCGCCAGCAGCTTGGACTGGCGAGGTTCCGACGAGCAGTACTTC
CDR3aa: CASSLDWRGSDEQYF

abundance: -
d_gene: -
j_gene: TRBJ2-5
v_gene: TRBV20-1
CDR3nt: TGCAGTGCTAGTTCCAGTAAATTGTCCTTGGAGACCCAGTACTTC
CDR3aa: CSASSSKLSLETQYF

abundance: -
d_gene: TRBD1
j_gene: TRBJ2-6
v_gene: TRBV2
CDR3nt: TGTGCCAGCAGGATTGGACAGGAGGTGAATTACGTCCTGACTTTC
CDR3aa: CASRIGQEVNYVLTF

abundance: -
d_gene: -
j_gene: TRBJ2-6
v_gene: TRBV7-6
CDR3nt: TGTGCCAGCAGGTCAGAGGTCTCTGGGGCCAACGTCCTGACTTTC
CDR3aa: CASRSEVSGANVLTF

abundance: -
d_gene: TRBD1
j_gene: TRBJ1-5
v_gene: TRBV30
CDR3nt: TGTGCCTTTTCGGACAGGACGGATCAGCCCCAGCATTTT
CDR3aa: CAFSDRTDQPQHF

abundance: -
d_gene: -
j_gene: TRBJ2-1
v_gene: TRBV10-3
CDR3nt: TGTGCCATCAGTGAGAGGCAGGACAATGAGCAGTTCTTC
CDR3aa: CAISERQDNEQFF

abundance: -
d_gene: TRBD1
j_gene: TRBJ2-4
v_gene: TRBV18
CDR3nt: TGTGCCAGCTCACCCCCCGGGACAGGGAAAAACATTCAGTACTTC
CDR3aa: CASSPPGTGKNIQYF

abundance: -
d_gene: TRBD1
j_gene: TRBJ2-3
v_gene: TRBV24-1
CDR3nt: TGTGCCACGGGACAGGGGAACACAGATACGCAGTATTTT
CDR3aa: CATGQGNTDTQYF